The TCR beta chain described here comes from a study of blood T cell repertoires in COVID-19. Study-wide context: The United States, Italy and Spain supplied acute and convalescent COVID-19 samples. T cells, B-cell-depleted T cells, or PBMCs supplied cDNA or gDNA.

The authors' processing: Amplifying reference gene primers gave estimates of nucleated cell counts. Method: immunoSEQ multiplex PCR; TCRdb's copy keeps in-frame clones and lacks some. The V and J calls and the clone size are those of that table, but D and trimming were determined from the DNA. The sample lists 85,000 to 130,000 clones; about two thirds were seen once. V was pared by 4 bases and J by 2 bases, with 9 bases between. Germline CDR1 SGDLS, CDR2 YYNGEE. The CDR3 is 13 amino acids. This TCR derives from a human donor with acute or convalescent COVID-19. The donor label of this sample is uncertain. What was sequenced was peripheral blood. The chain employs TRBV9 and TRBJ1-2, with a weak D call TRBD1 (5 bases). The chain's CDR3 is CASSMGRNYGYTF. As DNA, the CDR3 is TGTGCCAGCAGCATGGGGCGGAACTATGGCTACACCTTC.